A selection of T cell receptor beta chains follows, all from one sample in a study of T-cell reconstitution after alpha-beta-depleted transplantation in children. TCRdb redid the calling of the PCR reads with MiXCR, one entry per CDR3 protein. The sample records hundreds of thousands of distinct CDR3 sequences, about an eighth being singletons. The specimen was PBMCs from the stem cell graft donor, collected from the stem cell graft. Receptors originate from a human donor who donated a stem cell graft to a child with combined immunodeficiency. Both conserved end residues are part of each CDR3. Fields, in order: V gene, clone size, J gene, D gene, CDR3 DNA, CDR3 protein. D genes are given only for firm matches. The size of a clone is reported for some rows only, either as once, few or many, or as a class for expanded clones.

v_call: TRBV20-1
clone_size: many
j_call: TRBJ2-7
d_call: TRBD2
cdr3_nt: TGCAGTGCTAGTGAAGGGGCTAGCGGGGGGTCTGTGCAGTACTTC
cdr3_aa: CSASEGASGGSVQYF

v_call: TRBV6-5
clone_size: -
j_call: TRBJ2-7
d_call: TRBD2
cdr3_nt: TGTGCCAGCAGTTACTCGTGGACTAGCGGGAGGTCTTACGAGCAGTACTTC
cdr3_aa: CASSYSWTSGRSYEQYF

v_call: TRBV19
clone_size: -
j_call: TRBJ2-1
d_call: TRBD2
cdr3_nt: TGTGCCAGTAGTAGGGCTAGCGGGAGCGGTGAGCAGTTCTTC
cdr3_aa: CASSRASGSGEQFF

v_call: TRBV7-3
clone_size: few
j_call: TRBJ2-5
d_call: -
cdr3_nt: TGTGCCAGCAGCTTAGACCACCAGGAGACCCAGTACTTC
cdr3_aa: CASSLDHQETQYF

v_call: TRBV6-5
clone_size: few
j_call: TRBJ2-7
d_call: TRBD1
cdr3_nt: TGTGCCAGCAGTTACGAGGGACAGCACTACGAGCAGTACTTC
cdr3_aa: CASSYEGQHYEQYF

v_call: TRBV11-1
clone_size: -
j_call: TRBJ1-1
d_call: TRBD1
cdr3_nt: TGTGCCAGCAGCTTGGGGGACAGGGACTCTGAAGCTTTCTTT
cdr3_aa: CASSLGDRDSEAFF

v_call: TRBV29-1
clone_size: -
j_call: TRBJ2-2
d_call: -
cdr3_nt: TGCAGCGTTGAAGATGGGTGGCGGGAGAACACCGGGGAGCTGTTTTTT
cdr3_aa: CSVEDGWRENTGELFF

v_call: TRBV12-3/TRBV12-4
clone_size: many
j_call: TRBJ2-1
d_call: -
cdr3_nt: TGTGCCAGCCTTGAGCTCTCCTACAATGAGCAGTTCTTC
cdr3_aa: CASLELSYNEQFF

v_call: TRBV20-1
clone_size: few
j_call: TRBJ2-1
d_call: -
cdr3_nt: TGCAGTGCTAGCGGGGACCCATACTACAATGAGCAGTTCTTC
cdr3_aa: CSASGDPYYNEQFF

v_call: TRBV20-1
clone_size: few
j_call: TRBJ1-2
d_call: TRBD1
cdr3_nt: TGCAGTGCTAGTGGACAGGGGGCGCACGGCTACACCTTC
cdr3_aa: CSASGQGAHGYTF

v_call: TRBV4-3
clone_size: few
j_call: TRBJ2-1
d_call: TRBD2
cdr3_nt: TGCGCCAGCAGCGAGACTAGCGTTAGGGGGGGGGAGCAGTTCTTC
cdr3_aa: CASSETSVRGGEQFF

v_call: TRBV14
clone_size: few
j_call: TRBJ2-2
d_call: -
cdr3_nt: TGTGCCAGCAGCCAAGCTTTCGGCCGCGCGGGGTTGAACACCGGGGAGCTGTTTTTT
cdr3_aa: CASSQAFGRAGLNTGELFF

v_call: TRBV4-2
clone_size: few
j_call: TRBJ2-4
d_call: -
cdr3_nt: TGTGCCAGCAGCCGCGTACCCGGGACTCAGCTAGCCAAAAACATTCAGTACTTC
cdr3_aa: CASSRVPGTQLAKNIQYF

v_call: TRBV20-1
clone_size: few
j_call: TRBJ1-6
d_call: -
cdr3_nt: TGCAGTGCTTCTACAGGGAATTCACCCCTCCACTTT
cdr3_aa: CSASTGNSPLHF

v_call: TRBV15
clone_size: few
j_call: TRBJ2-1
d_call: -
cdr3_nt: TGTGCCACCAGCAGTCCCATCAGCTCCTACAATGAGCAGTTCTTC
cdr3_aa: CATSSPISSYNEQFF

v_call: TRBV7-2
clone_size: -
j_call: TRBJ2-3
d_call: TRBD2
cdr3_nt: TGTGCCAGCAGCTATTTCAGGACTAGCGGCACAGATACGCAGTATTTT
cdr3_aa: CASSYFRTSGTDTQYF

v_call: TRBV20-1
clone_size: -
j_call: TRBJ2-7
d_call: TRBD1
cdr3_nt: TGCAGTGCTAGAGATAGACAGGGGACATCCTACGAGCAGTACTTC
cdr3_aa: CSARDRQGTSYEQYF

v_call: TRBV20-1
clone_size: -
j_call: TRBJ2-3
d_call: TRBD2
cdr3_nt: TGCAGTGCTCCTGAAAGAATAGCGGGGGGGACAGATACGCAGTATTTT
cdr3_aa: CSAPERIAGGTDTQYF

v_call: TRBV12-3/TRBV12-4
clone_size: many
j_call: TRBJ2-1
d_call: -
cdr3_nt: TGTGCCAGCAGTCCCTCAGGGGGGGCAGTCAATGAGCAGTTCTTC
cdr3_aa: CASSPSGGAVNEQFF

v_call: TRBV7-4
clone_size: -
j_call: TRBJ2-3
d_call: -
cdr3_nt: TGTGCCAGCAGCTTAGACAGAATACGCACAGATACGCAGTATTTT
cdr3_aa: CASSLDRIRTDTQYF

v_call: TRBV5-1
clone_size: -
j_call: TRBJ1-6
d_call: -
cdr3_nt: TGCGCCAGCAGTTTCGGGAGGGATTCACCCCTCCACTTT
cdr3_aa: CASSFGRDSPLHF

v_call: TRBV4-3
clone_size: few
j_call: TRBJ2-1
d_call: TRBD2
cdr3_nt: TGCGCCAGCAGCCAAAAGACTAGCGGGGGTTACAATGAGCAGTTCTTC
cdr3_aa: CASSQKTSGGYNEQFF

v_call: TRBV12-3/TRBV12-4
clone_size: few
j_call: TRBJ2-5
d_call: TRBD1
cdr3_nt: TGTGCCAGCAGCACCGGGACAGGGATACAAGAGACCCAGTACTTC
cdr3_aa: CASSTGTGIQETQYF

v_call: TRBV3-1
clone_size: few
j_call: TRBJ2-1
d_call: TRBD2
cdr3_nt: TGTGCCAGCAGGATCGGGACTAGCGGGAGGGCTGCGCAGTTCTTC
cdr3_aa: CASRIGTSGRAAQFF

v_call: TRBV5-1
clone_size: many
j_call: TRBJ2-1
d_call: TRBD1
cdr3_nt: TGCGCCAGCAGCGCGGCCCCCCAGGGGGCTAGCTCCTACAATGAGCAGTTCTTC
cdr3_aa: CASSAAPQGASSYNEQFF

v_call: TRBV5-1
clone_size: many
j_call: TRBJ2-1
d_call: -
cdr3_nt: TGCGCCAGCAGCCCCAGACTGACACTGTCCTACAATGAGCAGTTCTTC
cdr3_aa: CASSPRLTLSYNEQFF

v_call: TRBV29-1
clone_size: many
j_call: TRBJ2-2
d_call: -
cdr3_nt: TGCAGCGCAGAGGACGGCGGGGAGCTGTTTTTT
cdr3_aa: CSAEDGGELFF

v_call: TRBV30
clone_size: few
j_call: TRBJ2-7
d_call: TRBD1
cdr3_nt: TGTGCCTGGAGCCCAATGACAGGGACCGAGCAGTACTTC
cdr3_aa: CAWSPMTGTEQYF

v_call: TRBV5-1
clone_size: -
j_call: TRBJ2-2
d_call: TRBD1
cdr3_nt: TGCGCCAGCAGCTTGACCCAGGACAGGACCGCCGGGGAGCTGTTTTTT
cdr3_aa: CASSLTQDRTAGELFF

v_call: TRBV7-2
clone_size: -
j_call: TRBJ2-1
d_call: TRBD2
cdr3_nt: TGTGCCAGCAGCCCCATTCTAGCGGGAGGGGATGAGCAGTTCTTC
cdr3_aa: CASSPILAGGDEQFF

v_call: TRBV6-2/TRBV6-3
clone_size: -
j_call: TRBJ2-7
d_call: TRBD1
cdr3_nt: TGTGCCAGCAGTTACGGGGGACAGGTCTACGAGCAGTACTTC
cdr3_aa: CASSYGGQVYEQYF

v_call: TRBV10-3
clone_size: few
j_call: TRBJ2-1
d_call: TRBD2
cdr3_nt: TGTGCCATCAGCCCCCTACTAGCGTTAGATGAGCAGTTCTTC
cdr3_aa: CAISPLLALDEQFF

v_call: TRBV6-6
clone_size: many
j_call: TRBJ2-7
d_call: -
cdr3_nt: TGTGCCAGCAGTTATGCCCCCCGATACGAGCAGTACTTC
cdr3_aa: CASSYAPRYEQYF

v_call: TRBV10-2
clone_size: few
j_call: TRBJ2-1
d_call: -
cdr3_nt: TGCGCCAGCACACGGGGGTTAGCGGAGTGGGGTGAGCAGTTCTTC
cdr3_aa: CASTRGLAEWGEQFF

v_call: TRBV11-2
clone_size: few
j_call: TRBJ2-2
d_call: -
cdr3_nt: TGTGCCAGCAACCTCGGGCGAGGGCGCCGGGGCACCGGGGAGCTGTTTTTT
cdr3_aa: CASNLGRGRRGTGELFF